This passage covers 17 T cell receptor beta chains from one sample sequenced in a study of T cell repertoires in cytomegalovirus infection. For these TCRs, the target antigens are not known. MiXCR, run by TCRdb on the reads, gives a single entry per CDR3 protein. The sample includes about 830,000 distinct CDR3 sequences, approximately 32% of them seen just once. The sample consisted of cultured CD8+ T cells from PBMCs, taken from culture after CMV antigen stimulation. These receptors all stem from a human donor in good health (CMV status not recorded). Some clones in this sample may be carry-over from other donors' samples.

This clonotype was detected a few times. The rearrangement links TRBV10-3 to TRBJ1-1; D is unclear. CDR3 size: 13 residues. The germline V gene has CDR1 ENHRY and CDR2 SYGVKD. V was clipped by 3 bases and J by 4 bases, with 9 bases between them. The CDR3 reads CAISDRRLTEAFF. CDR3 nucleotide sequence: TGTGCCATCAGTGATCGACGGCTCACTGAAGCTTTCTTT.

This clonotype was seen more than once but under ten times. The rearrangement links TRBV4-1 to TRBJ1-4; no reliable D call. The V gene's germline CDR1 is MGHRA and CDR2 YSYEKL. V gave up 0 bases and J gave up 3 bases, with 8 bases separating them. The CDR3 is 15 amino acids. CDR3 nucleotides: TGCGCCAGCAGCCAAGATCGTACAGCTAATGAAAAACTGTTTTTT. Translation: CASSQDRTANEKLFF.

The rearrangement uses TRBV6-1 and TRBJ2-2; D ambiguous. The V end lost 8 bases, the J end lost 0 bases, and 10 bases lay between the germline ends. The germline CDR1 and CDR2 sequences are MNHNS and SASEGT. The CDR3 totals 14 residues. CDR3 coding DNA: TGTGCCAGCCTAGGGCCCCCGAACACCGGGGAGCTGTTTTTT. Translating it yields CASLGPPNTGELFF.

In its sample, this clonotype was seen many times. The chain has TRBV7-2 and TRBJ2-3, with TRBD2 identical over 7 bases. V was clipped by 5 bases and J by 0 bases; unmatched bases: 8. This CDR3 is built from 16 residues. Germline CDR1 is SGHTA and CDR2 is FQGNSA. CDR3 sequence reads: CASSPRGSGSTDTQYF. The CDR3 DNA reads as TGTGCCAGCAGCCCACGGGGTAGCGGGAGCACAGATACGCAGTATTTT. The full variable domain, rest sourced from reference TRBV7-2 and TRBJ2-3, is GAGVSQSPSNKVTEKGKDVELRCDPISGHTALYWYRQSLGQGLEFLIYFQGNSAPDKSGLPSDRFSAERTGGSVSTLTIQRTQQEDSAVYLCASSPRGSGSTDTQYFGPGTRLTVL.

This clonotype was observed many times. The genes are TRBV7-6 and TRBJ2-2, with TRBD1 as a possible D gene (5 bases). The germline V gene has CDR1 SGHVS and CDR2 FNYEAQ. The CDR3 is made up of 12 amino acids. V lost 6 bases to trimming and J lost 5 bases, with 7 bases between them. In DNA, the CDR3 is TGTGCCAGCAGAAGGGGAACCGGGGAGCTGTTTTTT. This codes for CASRRGTGELFF.

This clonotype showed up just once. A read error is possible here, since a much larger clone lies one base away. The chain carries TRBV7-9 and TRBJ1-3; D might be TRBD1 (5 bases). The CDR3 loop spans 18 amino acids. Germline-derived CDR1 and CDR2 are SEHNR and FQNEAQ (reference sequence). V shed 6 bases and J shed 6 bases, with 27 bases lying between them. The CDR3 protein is CASRISGGTGSEENTIYF. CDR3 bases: TGTGCCAGCAGAATCAGTGGGGGAACTGGGTCAGAAGAAAACACCATATATTTT.

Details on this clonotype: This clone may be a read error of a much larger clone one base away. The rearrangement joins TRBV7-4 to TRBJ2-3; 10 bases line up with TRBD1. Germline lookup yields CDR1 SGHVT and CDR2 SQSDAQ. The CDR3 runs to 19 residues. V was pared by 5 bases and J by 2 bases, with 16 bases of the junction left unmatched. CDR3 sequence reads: CASSRRQGALRDITDTQYF. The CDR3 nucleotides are TGTGCCAGCAGCCGGAGACAGGGGGCCCTAAGGGACATCACAGATACGCAGTATTTT. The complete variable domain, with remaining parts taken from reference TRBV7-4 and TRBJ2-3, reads GAGVSQSPRYKVAKRGRDVALRCDSISGHVTLYWYRQTLGQGSEVLTYSQSDAQRDKSGRPSGRFSAERPERSVSTLKIQRTEQGDSAVYLCASSRRQGALRDITDTQYFGPGTRLTVL.

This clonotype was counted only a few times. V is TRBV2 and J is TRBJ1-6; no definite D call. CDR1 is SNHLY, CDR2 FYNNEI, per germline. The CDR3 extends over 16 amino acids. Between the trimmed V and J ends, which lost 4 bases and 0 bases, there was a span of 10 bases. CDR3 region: CASSGQVYSYNSPLHF. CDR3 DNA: TGTGCCAGCAGTGGGCAGGTGTACTCCTATAATTCACCCCTCCACTTT.

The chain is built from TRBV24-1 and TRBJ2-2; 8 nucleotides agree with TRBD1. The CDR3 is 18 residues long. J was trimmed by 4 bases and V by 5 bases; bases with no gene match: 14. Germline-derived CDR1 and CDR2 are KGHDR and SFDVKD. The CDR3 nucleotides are TGTGCCACCAGTGCGGGACTCGGACAGGGTCGGGGCACCGGGGAGCTGTTTTTT. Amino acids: CATSAGLGQGRGTGELFF.

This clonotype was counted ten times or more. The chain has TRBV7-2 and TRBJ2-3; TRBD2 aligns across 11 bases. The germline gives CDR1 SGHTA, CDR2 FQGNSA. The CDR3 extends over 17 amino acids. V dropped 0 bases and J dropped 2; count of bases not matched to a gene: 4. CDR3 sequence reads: CASSLALTSGATDTQYF. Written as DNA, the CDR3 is TGTGCCAGCAGCTTAGCCCTGACTAGCGGGGCCACAGATACGCAGTATTTT.

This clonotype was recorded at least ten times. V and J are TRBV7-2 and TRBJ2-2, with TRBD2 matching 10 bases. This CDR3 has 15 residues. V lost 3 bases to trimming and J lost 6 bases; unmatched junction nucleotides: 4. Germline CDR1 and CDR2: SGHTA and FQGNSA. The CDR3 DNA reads TGTGCCAGCAGCTTGGGACTAGCGATGGCCGGGGAGCTGTTTTTT. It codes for CASSLGLAMAGELFF.

The CDR3 sequence is CASSIQGDEQFF. The CDR3 nucleotides are TGTGCCAGTAGTATACAAGGGGATGAGCAGTTCTTC. The chain couples TRBV19 to TRBJ2-1, with D perhaps TRBD1 (5 bases). The CDR3 has 12 residues. From germline, CDR1 is LNHDA and CDR2 SQIVND (reference sequence). Trimming cost V 2 bases and J 8 bases, with 7 bases left between them.

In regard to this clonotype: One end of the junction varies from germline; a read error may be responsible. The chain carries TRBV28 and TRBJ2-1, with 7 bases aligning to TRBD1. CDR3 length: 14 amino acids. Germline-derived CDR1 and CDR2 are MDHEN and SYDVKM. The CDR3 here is CVSSLLTGENEQFF. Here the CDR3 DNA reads TGTGTCAGCAGTTTATTAACAGGGGAGAATGAGCAGTTCTTC. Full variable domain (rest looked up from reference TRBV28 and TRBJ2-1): DVKVTQSSRYLVKRTGEKVFLECVQDMDHENMFWYRQDPGLGLRLIYFSYDVKMKEKGDIPEGYSVSREKKERFSLILESASTNQTSMYLCVSSLLTGENEQFFGPGTRLTVL.

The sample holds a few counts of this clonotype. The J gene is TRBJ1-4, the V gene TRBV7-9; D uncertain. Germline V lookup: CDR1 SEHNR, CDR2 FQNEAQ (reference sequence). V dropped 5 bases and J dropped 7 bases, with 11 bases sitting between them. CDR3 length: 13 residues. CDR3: CASSPDPAEKLFF. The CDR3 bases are TGTGCCAGCAGCCCGGACCCCGCTGAAAAACTGTTTTTT.

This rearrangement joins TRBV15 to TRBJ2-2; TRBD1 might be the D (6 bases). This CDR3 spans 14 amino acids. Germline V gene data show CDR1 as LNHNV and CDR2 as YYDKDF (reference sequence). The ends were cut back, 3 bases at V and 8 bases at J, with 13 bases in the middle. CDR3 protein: CATSSHKGGGELFF. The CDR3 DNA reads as TGTGCCACCAGCAGCCACAAAGGGGGAGGGGAGCTGTTTTTT.

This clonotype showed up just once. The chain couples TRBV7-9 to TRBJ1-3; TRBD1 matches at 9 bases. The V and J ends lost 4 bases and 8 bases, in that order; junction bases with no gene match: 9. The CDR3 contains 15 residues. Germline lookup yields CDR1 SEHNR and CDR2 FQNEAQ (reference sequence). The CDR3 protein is CASSWSGQGSDTIYF. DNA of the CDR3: TGTGCCAGCAGCTGGTCTGGACAGGGGTCGGACACCATATATTTT.

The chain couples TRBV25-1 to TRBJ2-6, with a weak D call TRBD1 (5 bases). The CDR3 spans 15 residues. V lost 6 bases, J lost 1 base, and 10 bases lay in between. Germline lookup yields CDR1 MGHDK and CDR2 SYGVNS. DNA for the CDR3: TGTGCCAGCAGGGGTACAGGTTCTGGGGCCAACGTCCTGACTTTC. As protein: CASRGTGSGANVLTF.